This TCR beta chain was documented in a study of technical replicates of blood from a few donors (dated by TCRdb to 2016 to 2017). Receptor libraries were prepared by the immunoSEQ multiplex PCR assay. This immuneACCESS table, as held by TCRdb, lists in-frame sequences with V and J called but not all clones. Of the missing ones, under half trace to an unresolved V gene in checked studies; the others have no known cause. In all, the sample holds 65,000 to 95,000 clones, and around 97% of those were seen once. The ten most abundant clones make up about 0.27% of the sample. Worth noting for this clone: Its specific antigen is unknown. No base-level quality is on record; no much larger clone is a single base apart.

Material: T cells isolated from PBMCs. The source is a human donor in good health.

CDR3 protein: CASSSLGSEQFF. The nucleotides are TGTGCCAGTAGTTCTCTAGGGAGTGAGCAGTTCTTC. The V and J genes are TRBV19 and TRBJ2-1; TRBD2 might be the D gene, on 5 matching bases. The germline V gene (reference sequence) provides CDR1 LNHDA and CDR2 SQIVND. The CDR3, cysteine through phenylalanine, is 12 amino acids long. The only DNA kept is the CDR3, 36 bases in frame from the first base. V is shortened by 5 bases, J by 9 bases, and the region joining them spans 11 bases.